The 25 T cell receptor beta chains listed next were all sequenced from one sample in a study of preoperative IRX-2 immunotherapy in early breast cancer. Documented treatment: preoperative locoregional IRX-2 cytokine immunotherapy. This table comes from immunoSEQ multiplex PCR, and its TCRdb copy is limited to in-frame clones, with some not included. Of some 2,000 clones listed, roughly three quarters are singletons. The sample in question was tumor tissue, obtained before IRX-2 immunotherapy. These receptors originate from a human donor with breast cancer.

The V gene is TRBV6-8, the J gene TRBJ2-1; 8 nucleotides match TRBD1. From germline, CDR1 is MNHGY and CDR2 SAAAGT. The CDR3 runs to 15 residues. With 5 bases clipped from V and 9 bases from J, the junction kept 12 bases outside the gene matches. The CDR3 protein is CASSAAPRGQSEQFF. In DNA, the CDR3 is TGTGCCAGCAGTGCTGCTCCCAGGGGGCAGAGTGAGCAGTTCTTC.

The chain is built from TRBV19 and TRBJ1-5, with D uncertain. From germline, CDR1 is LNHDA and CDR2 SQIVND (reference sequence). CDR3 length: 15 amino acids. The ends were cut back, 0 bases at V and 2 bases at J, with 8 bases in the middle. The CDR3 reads CASSIEGRRNQPQHF. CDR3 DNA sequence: TGTGCCAGTAGTATAGAAGGGCGGCGCAATCAGCCCCAGCATTTT.

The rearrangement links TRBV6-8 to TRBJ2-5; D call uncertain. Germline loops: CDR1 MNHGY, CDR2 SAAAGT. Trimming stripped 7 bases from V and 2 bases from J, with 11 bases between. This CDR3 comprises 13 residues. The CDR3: CASNGLRQETQYF. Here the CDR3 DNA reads TGTGCCAGCAACGGGCTTAGGCAAGAGACCCAGTACTTC.

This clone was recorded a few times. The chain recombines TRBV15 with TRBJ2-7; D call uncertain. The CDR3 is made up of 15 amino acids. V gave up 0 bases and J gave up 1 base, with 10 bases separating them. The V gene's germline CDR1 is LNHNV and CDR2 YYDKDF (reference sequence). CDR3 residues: CATSRDRLGSYEQYF. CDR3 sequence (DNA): TGTGCCACCAGCAGAGATCGATTGGGGTCCTACGAGCAGTACTTC.

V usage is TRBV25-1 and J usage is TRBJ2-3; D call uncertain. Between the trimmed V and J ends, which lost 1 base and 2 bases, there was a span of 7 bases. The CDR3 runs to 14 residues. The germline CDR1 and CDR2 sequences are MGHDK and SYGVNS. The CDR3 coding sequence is TGTGCCAGCAGTGAATTAGGCCTCACAGATACGCAGTATTTT. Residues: CASSELGLTDTQYF.

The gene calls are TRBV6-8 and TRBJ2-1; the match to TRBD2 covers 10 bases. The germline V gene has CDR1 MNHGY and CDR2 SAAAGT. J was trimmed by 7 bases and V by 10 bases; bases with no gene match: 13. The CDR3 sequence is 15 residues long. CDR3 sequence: CATRTGTSERNEQFF. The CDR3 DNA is TGTGCCACCCGAACCGGGACTAGCGAGAGAAATGAGCAGTTCTTC.

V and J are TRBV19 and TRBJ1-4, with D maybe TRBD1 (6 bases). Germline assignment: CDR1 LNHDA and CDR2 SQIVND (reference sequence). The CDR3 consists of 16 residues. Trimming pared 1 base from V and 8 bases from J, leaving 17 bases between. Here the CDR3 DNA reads TGTGCCAGTAGTATAGCGGGGGGCGGCGGCCGCGAAAAACTGTTTTTT. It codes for CASSIAGGGGREKLFF.

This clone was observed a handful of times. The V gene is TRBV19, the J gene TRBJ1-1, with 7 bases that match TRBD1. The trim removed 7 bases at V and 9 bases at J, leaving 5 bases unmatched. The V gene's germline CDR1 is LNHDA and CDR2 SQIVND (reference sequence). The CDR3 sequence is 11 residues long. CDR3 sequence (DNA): TGTGCCAGTATGGACAGGACCAAAGCTTTCTTT. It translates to CASMDRTKAFF.

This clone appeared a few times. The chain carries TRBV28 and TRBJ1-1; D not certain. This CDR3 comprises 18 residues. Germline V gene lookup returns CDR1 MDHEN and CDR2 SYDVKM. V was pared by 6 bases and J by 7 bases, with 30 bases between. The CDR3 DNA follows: TGTGCCAGCAGGTTGTATGGATTTGGGCCTTTAGGAACACTTGAAGCTTTCTTT. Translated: CASRLYGFGPLGTLEAFF.

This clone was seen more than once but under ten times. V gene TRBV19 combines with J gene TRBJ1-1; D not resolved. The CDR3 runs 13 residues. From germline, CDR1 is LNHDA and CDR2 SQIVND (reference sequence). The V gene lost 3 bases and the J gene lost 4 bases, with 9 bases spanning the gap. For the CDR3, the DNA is TGTGCCAGTAGTATCGGACCAGCCACTGAAGCTTTCTTT. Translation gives CASSIGPATEAFF. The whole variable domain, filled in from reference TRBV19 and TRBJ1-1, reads DGGITQSPKYLFRKEGQNVTLSCEQNLNHDAMYWYRQDPGQGLRLIYYSQIVNDFQKGDIAEGYSVSREKKESFPLTVTSAQKNPTAFYLCASSIGPATEAFFGQGTRLTVV.

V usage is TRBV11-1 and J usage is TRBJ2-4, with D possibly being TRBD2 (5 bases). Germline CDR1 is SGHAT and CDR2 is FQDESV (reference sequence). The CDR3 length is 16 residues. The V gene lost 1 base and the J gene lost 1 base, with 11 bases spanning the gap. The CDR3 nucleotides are TGTGCCAGCAGCTTAGACCCGGGGAGCGCCAAAAACATTCAGTACTTC. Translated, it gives CASSLDPGSAKNIQYF.

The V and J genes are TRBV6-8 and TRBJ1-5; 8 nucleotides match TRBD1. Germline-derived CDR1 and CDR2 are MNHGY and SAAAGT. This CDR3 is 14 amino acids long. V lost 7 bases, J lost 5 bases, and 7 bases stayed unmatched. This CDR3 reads CASTGQGGDQPQHF. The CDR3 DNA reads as TGTGCCAGCACAGGACAGGGAGGGGATCAGCCCCAGCATTTT.

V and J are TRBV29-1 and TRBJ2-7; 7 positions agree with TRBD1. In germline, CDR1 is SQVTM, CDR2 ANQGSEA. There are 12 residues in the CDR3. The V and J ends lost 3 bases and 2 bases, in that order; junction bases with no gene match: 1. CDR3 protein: CSVEDRTYEQYF. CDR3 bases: TGCAGCGTTGAGGACAGGACCTACGAGCAGTACTTC.

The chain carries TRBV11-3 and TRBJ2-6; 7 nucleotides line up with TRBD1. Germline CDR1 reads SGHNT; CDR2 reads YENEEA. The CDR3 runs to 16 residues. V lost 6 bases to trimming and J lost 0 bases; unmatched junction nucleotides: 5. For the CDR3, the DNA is TGTGCCAGCAGAGACAGGGCAAACTCTGGGGCCAACGTCCTGACTTTC. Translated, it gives CASRDRANSGANVLTF.

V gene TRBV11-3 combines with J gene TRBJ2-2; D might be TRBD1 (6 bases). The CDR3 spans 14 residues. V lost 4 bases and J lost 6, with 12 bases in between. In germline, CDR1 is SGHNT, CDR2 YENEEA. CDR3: CASSSQGFPGELFF. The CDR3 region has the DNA TGTGCCAGCAGCTCGCAGGGGTTCCCCGGGGAGCTGTTTTTT. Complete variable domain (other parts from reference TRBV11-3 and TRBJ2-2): EAGVVQSPRYKIIEKKQPVAFWCNPISGHNTLYWYLQNLGQGPELLIRYENEEAVDDSQLPKDRFSAERLKGVDSTLKIQPAELGDSAVYLCASSSQGFPGELFFGEGSRLTVL.

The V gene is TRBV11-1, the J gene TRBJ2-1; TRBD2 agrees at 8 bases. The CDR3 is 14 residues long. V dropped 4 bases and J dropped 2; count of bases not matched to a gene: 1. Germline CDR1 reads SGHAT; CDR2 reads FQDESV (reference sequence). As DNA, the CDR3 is TGTGCCAGCAGCTCGGGAGGGGCCTACAATGAGCAGTTCTTC. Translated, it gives CASSSGGAYNEQFF.

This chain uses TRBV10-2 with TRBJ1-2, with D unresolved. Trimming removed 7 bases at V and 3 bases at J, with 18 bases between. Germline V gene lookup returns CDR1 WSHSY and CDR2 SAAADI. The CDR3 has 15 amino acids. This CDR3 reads CASTDGSNYYYGYTF. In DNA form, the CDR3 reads TGCGCCAGCACAGACGGCAGCAACTATTACTATGGCTACACCTTC.

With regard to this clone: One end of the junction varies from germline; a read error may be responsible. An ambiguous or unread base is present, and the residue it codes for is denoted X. The CDR3 region has the DNA TGTGCYAGTAGTCTTCGGACAGGGATCTACGAGCAGTACTTC. Translating gives CXSSLRTGIYEQYF. The full CDR3 protein reads CASSLRTGIYEQYF. The rearrangement joins TRBV19 to TRBJ2-7, with TRBD1 matching over 8 bases. Germline lookup yields CDR1 LNHDA and CDR2 SQIVND (reference sequence). The CDR3 contains 14 residues. Full variable domain (rest looked up from reference TRBV19 and TRBJ2-7): DGGITQSPKYLFRKEGQNVTLSCEQNLNHDAMYWYRQDPGQGLRLIYYSQIVNDFQKGDIAEGYSVSREKKESFPLTVTSAQKNPTAFYLCASSLRTGIYEQYFGPGTRLTVT.

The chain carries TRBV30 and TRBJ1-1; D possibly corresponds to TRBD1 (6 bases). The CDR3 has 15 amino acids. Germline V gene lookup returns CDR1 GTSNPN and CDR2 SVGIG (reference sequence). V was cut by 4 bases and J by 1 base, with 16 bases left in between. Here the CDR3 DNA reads TGTGCCTGGAACCCTAGACAGGTGACGAACACTGAAGCTTTCTTT. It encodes CAWNPRQVTNTEAFF.

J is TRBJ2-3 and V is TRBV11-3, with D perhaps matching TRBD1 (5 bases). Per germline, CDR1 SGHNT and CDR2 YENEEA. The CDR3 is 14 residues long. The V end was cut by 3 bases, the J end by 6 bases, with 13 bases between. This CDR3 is CASSFGPGLDTQYF. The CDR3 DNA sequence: TGTGCCAGCAGCTTCGGACCAGGGTTGGATACGCAGTATTTT.

The DNA of the CDR3 is TGTGCCAGCAGCCTTACATACAGGGGGGCGTCCTATAATTCACCCCTCCACTTT. Protein: CASSLTYRGASYNSPLHF. This chain links TRBV11-3 with TRBJ1-6; 8 bases agree with TRBD1. The CDR3 loop spans 18 amino acids. With V trimmed by 5 bases and J by 1 base, 10 bases remained unmatched. Germline V gene lookup returns CDR1 SGHNT and CDR2 YENEEA.

In DNA, the CDR3 is TGTGCCAGCAGTTACAGATACGGACAGGGGGCCCACTACGAGCAGTACTTC. Residues: CASSYRYGQGAHYEQYF. The gene calls are TRBV6-8 and TRBJ2-7; 11 bases map to TRBD1. Trimming took 2 bases from V and 3 from J; bases not matched to a gene: 9. The CDR3 contains 17 residues. Looked up from germline, CDR1 is MNHGY and CDR2 is SAAAGT.

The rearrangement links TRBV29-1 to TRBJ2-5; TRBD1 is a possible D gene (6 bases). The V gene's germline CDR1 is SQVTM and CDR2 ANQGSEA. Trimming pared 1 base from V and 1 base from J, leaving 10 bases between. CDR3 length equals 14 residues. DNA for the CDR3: TGCAGCGTTGAAGCTATGACAGGCCAAGAGACCCAGTACTTC. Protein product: CSVEAMTGQETQYF.

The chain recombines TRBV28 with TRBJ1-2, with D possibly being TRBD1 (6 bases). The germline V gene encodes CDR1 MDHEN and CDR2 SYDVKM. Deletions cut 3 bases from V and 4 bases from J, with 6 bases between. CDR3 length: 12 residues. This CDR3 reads CASSFRGYGYTF. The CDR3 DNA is TGTGCCAGCAGTTTCAGGGGCTATGGCTACACCTTC.

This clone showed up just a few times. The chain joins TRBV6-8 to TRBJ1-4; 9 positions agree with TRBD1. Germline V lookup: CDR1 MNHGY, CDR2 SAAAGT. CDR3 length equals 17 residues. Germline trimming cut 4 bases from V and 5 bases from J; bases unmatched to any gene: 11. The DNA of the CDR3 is TGTGCCAGCAGTTTCCCGTTCAACAGGGGGCAAAATGAAAAACTGTTTTTT. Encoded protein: CASSFPFNRGQNEKLFF.